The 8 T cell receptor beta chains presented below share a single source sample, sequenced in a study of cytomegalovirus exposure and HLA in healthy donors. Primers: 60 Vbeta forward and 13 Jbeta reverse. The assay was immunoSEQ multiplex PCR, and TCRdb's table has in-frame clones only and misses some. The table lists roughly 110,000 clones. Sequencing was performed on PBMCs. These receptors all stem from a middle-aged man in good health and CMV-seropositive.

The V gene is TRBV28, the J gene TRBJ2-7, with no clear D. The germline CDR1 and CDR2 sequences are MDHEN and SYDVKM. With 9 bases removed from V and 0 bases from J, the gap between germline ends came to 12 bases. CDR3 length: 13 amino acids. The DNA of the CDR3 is TGTGCCAGTATCAAATACAGCTCCTACGAGCAGTACTTC. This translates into CASIKYSSYEQYF.

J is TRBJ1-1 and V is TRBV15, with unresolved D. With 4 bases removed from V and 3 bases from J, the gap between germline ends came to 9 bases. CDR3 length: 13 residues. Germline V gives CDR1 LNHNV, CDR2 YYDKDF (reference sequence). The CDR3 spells CATSISQDTEAFF. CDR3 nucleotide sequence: TGTGCCACCAGCATCTCGCAGGACACTGAAGCTTTCTTT.

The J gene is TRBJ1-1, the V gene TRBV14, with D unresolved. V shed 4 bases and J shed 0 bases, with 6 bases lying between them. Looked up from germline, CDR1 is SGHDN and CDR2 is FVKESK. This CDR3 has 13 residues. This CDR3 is CASSLYMNTEAFF. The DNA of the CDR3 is TGTGCCAGCAGCCTCTATATGAACACTGAAGCTTTCTTT.

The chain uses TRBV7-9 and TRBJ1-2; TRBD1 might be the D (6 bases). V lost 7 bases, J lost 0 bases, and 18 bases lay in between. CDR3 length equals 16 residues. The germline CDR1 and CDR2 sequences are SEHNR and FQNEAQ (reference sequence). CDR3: CASTSLGAATNYGYTF. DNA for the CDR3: TGTGCCAGCACCTCTTTGGGGGCCGCTACTAACTATGGCTACACCTTC.

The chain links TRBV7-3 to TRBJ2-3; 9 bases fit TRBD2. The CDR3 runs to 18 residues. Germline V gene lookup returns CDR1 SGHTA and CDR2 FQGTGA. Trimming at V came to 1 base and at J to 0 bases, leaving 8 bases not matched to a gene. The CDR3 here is CASSLNGRGGGSTDTQYF. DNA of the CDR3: TGTGCCAGCAGCTTAAACGGGCGGGGGGGCGGAAGCACAGATACGCAGTATTTT.

CDR3 protein: CASSVQGVIGSGANVLTF. The CDR3 DNA reads as TGTGCCAGCAGCGTCCAGGGGGTCATCGGCTCTGGGGCCAACGTCCTGACTTTC. J is TRBJ2-6 and V is TRBV9, with 7 bases lining up with TRBD1. This CDR3 has 18 amino acids. Germline V gene lookup returns CDR1 SGDLS and CDR2 YYNGEE. J was trimmed by 0 bases and V by 2 bases; bases with no gene match: 8.

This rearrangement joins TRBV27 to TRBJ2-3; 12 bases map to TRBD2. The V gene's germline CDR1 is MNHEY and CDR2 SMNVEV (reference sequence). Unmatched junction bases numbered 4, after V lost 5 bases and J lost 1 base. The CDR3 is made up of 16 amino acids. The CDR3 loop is CASSRLAGAGTDTQYF. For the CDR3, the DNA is TGTGCCAGCAGTAGACTAGCGGGAGCAGGCACAGATACGCAGTATTTT.

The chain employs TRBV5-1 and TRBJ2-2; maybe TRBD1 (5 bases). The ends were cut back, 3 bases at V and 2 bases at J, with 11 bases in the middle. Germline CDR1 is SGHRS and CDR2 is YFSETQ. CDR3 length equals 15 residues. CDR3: CASSSGSVNTGELFF. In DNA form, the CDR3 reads TGCGCCAGCAGCTCAGGGTCCGTAAACACCGGGGAGCTGTTTTTT.